Below, one TCR beta chain is given with its context. Germline CDR1 KGHSH, CDR2 LQKENI. CDR3 length equals 16 residues. The V and J ends lost 0 bases and 5 bases, in that order; junction bases with no gene match: 9. These data come from a study of regulatory T cells in long-lasting Graves disease. Time point: newly diagnosed GD, antithyroid drugs for less than 3 months. Isolated PBMC RNA provided the starting material for the TCR library. Arm-PCR of CDR3 regions with iRepertoire HTBI primers generated TCR beta libraries. Authors' analysis steps: Overall, samples carried roughly 60 TRBV and some 15 TRBJ segments. TCRdb recomputed calls from the multiplex PCR reads with MiXCR, one row per CDR3 protein. In this record, the V and J calls reflect TCRdb's handling and not the investigators' own analysis. The data show about 460,000 distinct CDR3 sequences, roughly 15% seen once. The same data also contributed to another study, on T cells in Graves' hyperthyroidism and ophthalmopathy. That study reports: Most clonotypes expanded in thyroid above 0.001 were likewise present in blood.

The sequence was collected from a woman in her 50s with Graves disease. The specimen was peripheral blood mononuclear cells (PBMCs), collected at new diagnosis, from a patient treated with antithyroid drugs. The rearrangement joins TRBV18 to TRBJ2-5; the match to TRBD1 covers 7 bases. CDR3 in DNA: TGTGCCAGCTCACCACCGCTACAGGGGAGATGGGAGACCCAGTACTTC. Protein product: CASSPPLQGRWETQYF. The variable domain in full, completed from reference TRBV18 and TRBJ2-5, reads NAGVMQNPRHLVRRRGQEARLRCSPMKGHSHVYWYRQLPEEGLKFMVYLQKENIIDESGMPKERFSAEFPKEGPSILRIQQVVRGDSAAYFCASSPPLQGRWETQYFGPGTRLLVL.